Reported below is one T cell receptor beta chain. Its antigen is as yet unknown. The data were obtained in a study of T cells expressing NK-cell markers. Study in general: Beta-chain profiling covered CD3+CD56+NKG2C+, CD3+CD56+NKG2C- and CD3+CD56-NKG2C+ sorted subsets. HCMV serostatus: most of the eight sequenced donors positive, one negative.

General study points: In several donors, dominant clonotypes made up about 28.3-65% of CD3+CD56-NKG2C+ cells.

There are 16 residues in the CDR3. Looked up from germline, CDR1 is KGHSH and CDR2 is LQKENI. The TCR beta cDNA came from 5'RACE template switching with UMIs. TCRdb reprocessed the 5' RACE reads and reports one entry per CDR3 protein, with no DNA. The sample is made up of 350,000 to 450,000 distinct CDR3 sequences, and the top ten hold around 5.2% of it. The chain has TRBV18 and TRBJ1-3. Sequencing input: blood T cells: a sorted CD56 or NKG2C T cell subset, CD4+ or CD8+ T cells, or bulk PBMC T cells (not recorded which). The source is a man aged 18 to 69 in good health. The CDR3 protein is CASSPQGQITGNTIYF.